The 12 T cell receptor beta chains below all came from one sample that was sequenced in a study of CD8+ T cells in alopecia areata (dated by TCRdb to between 2017 and 2018). The library was made by the immunoSEQ multiplex PCR assay. For TCR sequencing, RNA was extracted from every sample and reverse transcribed into cDNA to serve as template. TCRdb's version of the immuneACCESS table is confined to in-frame rearrangements and falls short of the full clone set. An unresolved V gene accounts for under half of the shortfall where checked; the remainder is of unknown origin. The sample profile shows over 120,000 clones; approximately 49% of them were found once. The ten largest clonotypes hold 0.85% to 1% of the sample. This specimen's time point label, per the study, means: baseline before oral tofacitinib. Source: CD4+ T cells sorted from blood, taken at week 0. The receptors originated from a human donor with alopecia areata.

The chain links TRBV7-7 to TRBJ2-2, with 13 bases aligning to TRBD2. Germline values: CDR1 SSHAT, CDR2 FNYEAQ (reference sequence). CDR3 length: 17 amino acids. The ends lost 7 bases at V and 7 bases at J; junction bases unmatched: 12. DNA of the CDR3: TGTGCCAGCACCTTCACTCCGGGACTAGCGGGAAACGGGGAGCTGTTTTTT. The encoded protein is CASTFTPGLAGNGELFF.

The chain is built from TRBV28 and TRBJ2-7, with 11 bases matching TRBD2. The CDR3 contains 16 residues. V was pared by 1 base and J by 0 bases, with 2 bases of the junction left unmatched. CDR1 is MDHEN and CDR2 is SYDVKM in the germline V gene. CDR3 amino acids: CASSLSTSGSSYEQYF. CDR3 coding DNA: TGTGCCAGCAGTTTATCAACTAGCGGGAGCTCCTACGAGCAGTACTTC.

The chain is built from TRBV29-1 and TRBJ2-1; D could derive from TRBD1 or TRBD2 (5 bases each). Germline CDR1 reads SQVTM; CDR2 reads ANQGSEA. V gave up 6 bases and J gave up 6 bases, with 15 bases separating them. The CDR3 spans 13 residues. DNA for the CDR3: TGCAGCGTACTAAGGGGACGAGGCAATGAGCAGTTCTTC. Protein: CSVLRGRGNEQFF.

This clone was picked up a small number of times. V and J are TRBV29-1 and TRBJ2-1; 12 nucleotides match TRBD1. J gave up 4 bases and V 6 bases, and 4 bases lay outside the gene matches. The CDR3 spans 14 residues. Germline assignment: CDR1 SQVTM and CDR2 ANQGSEA. The DNA for the CDR3 is TGCAGCGTGGGACAGGGGGCGAGGTACAATGAGCAGTTCTTC. Translation: CSVGQGARYNEQFF.

The chain joins TRBV7-2 to TRBJ1-5, with TRBD1 identical over 12 bases. V was clipped by 5 bases and J by 7 bases; unmatched bases: 15. This CDR3 has 18 amino acids. Germline CDR1 is SGHTA and CDR2 is FQGNSA. This chain's CDR3 is CASSPLSGQGAFGQPQHF. The CDR3 DNA sequence: TGTGCCAGCAGCCCTCTCTCGGGACAGGGGGCCTTTGGGCAGCCCCAGCATTTT.

V usage is TRBV4-3 and J usage is TRBJ1-2; D perhaps matches TRBD1 (5 bases). The V gene lost 1 base and the J gene lost 4 bases, with 16 bases spanning the gap. Germline V gene lookup returns CDR1 LGHNA and CDR2 YSLEER. This CDR3 region has 16 residues. This CDR3 is CASSQVETDKPYGYTF. CDR3 in DNA: TGCGCCAGCAGCCAAGTTGAAACGGACAAGCCCTATGGCTACACCTTC.

The V and J genes are TRBV29-1 and TRBJ2-1, with D hard to call. Trimming shortened V by 7 bases and J by 7 bases, and 14 bases separated the two germline ends. The CDR3 length is 12 residues. Germline CDR1 is SQVTM and CDR2 is ANQGSEA. As DNA, the CDR3 is TGCAGCGCACCGACACAGACGAATGAGCAGTTCTTC. Translated: CSAPTQTNEQFF.

The CDR3 DNA is TGCAGCGTTGATAGCAGAAACAACTATGGCTACACCTTC. It specifies CSVDSRNNYGYTF. This rearrangement joins TRBV29-1 to TRBJ1-2; D not certain. This CDR3 comprises 13 residues. Germline V gene sequence: CDR1 SQVTM, CDR2 ANQGSEA. Deletions cut 3 bases from V and 2 bases from J, with 10 bases between.

V usage is TRBV2 and J usage is TRBJ1-5; no definite D call. CDR1 is SNHLY and CDR2 is FYNNEI in the germline V gene. This CDR3 is 12 amino acids long. The V gene lost 1 base and the J gene lost 7 bases, with 5 bases spanning the gap. CDR3 sequence reads: CASSEDRQPQHF. CDR3 nucleotide sequence: TGTGCCAGCAGTGAAGACAGACAGCCCCAGCATTTT.

The gene calls are TRBV5-1 and TRBJ2-1, with D possibly being TRBD1 (5 bases). V lost 7 bases and J lost 8, with 16 bases in between. The CDR3 has 13 amino acids. Germline lookup yields CDR1 SGHRS and CDR2 YFSETQ. Here the CDR3 reads CASGQGLMYEQFF. Written as DNA, the CDR3 is TGCGCCAGCGGGCAGGGATTAATGTATGAGCAGTTCTTC.

The chain combines TRBV7-8 with TRBJ2-2; D may be TRBD1 or TRBD2 (5 bases each). V shed 2 bases and J shed 4 bases, with 11 bases lying between them. CDR1 and CDR2 from the germline V gene are SGHVS and FQNEAQ. The CDR3 covers 15 residues. CDR3 residues: CASSLPGLGTGELFF. In DNA form, the CDR3 reads TGTGCCAGCAGCTTACCGGGGCTCGGCACCGGGGAGCTGTTTTTT.

In this sample, this clone turned up a few times. This rearrangement joins TRBV28 to TRBJ2-4, with no clear D. V gave up 2 bases and J gave up 6 bases, with 11 bases separating them. CDR1 and CDR2 (germline): MDHEN, SYDVKM. CDR3 size: 14 residues. The CDR3 DNA reads as TGTGCCAGCAGTTTAGGGTCCGCCCTAAACATTCAGTACTTC. Translating it yields CASSLGSALNIQYF.